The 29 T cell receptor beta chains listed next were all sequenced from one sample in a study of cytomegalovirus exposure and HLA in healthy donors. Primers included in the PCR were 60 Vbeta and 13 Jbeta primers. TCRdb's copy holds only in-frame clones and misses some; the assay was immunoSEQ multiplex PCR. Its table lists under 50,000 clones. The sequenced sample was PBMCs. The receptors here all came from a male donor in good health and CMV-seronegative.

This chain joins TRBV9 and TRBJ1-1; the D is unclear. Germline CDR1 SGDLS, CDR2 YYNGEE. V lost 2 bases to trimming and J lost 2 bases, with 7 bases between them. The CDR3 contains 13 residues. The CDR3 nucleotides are TGTGCCAGCAGCGTTAGCCATAACACTGAAGCTTTCTTT. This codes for CASSVSHNTEAFF. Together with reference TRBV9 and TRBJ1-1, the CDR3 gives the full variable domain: DSGVTQTPKHLITATGQRVTLRCSPRSGDLSVYWYQQSLDQGLQFLIQYYNGEERAKGNILERFSAQQFPDLHSELNLSSLELGDSALYFCASSVSHNTEAFFGQGTRLTVV.

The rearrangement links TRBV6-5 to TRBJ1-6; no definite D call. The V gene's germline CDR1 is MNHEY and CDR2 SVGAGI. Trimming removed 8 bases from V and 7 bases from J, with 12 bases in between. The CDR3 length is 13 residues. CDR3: CASAGMYNSPLHF. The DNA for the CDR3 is TGTGCCAGCGCCGGGATGTACAATTCACCCCTCCACTTT.

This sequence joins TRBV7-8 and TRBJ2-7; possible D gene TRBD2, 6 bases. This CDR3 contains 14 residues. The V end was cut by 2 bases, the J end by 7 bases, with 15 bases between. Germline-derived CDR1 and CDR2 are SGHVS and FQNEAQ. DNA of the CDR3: TGTGCCAGCAGCTTAAAGCGGGTCATGGAAGAGCAGTACTTC. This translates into CASSLKRVMEEQYF.

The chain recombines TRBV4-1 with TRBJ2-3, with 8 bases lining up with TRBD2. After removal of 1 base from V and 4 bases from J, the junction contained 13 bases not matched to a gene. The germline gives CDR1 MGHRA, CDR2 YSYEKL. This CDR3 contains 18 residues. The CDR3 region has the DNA TGCGCCAGCAGCCAAGCCCACCGGGGAGCGGGGGCTGCAGATACGCAGTATTTT. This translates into CASSQAHRGAGAADTQYF.

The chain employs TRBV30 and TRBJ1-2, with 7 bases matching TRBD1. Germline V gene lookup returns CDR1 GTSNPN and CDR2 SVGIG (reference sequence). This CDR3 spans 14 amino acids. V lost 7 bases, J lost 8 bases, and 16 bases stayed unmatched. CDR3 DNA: TGTGCCTTCACCGGGACAGTCGTTCAGCAGGGCTACACCTTC. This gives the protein CAFTGTVVQQGYTF.

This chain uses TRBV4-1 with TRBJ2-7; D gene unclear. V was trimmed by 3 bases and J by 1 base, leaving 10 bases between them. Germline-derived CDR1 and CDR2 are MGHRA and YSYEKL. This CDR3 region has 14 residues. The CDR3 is CASSQGTASYEQYF. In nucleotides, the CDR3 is TGCGCCAGCAGCCAGGGCACAGCTTCCTACGAGCAGTACTTC.

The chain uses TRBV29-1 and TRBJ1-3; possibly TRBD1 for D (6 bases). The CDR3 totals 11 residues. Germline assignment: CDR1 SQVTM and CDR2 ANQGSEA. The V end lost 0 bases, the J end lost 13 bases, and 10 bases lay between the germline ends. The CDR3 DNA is TGCAGCGTTGAAGATGCCGGACAGATATATTTT. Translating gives CSVEDAGQIYF.

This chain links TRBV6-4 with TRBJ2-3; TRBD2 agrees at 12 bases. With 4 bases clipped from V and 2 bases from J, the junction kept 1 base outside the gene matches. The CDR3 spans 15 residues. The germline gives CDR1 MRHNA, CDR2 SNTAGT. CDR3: CASSASGGATDTQYF. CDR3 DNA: TGTGCCAGCAGTGCTAGCGGGGGGGCCACAGATACGCAGTATTTT.

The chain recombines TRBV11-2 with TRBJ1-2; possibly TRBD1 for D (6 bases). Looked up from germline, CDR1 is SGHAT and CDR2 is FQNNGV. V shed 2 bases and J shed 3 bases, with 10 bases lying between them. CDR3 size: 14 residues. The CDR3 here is CASSLLRGDYGYTF. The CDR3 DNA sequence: TGTGCCAGCAGCTTACTCAGGGGAGACTATGGCTACACCTTC.

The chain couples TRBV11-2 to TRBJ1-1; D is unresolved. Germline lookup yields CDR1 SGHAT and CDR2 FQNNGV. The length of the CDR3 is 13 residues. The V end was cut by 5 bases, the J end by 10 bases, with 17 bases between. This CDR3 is CASSHRGALGAFF. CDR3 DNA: TGTGCCAGCAGCCACCGCGGTGCGCTCGGAGCTTTCTTT.

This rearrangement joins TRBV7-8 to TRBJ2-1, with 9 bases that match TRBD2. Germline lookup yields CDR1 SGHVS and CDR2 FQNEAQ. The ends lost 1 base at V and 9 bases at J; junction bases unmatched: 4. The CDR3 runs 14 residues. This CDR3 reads CASSLVGTSTEQFF. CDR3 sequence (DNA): TGTGCCAGCAGCTTAGTCGGGACTAGCACTGAGCAGTTCTTC.

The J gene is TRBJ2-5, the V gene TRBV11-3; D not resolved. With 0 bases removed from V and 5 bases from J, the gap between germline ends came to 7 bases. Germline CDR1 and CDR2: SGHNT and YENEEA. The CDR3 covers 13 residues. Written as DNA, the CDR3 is TGTGCCAGCAGCTTAGATCTCGGGGAGACCCAGTACTTC. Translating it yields CASSLDLGETQYF.

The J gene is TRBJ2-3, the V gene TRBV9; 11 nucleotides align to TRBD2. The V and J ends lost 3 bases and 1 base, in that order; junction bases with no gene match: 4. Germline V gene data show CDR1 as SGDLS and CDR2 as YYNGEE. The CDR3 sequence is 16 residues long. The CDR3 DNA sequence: TGTGCCAGCAGCGATAGCGGGGGGGTCGGCACAGATACGCAGTATTTT. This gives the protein CASSDSGGVGTDTQYF.

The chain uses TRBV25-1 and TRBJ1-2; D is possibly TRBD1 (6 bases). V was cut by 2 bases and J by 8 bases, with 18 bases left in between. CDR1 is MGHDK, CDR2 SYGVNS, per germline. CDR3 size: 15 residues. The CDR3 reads CASSERRQGPQGYTF. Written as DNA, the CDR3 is TGTGCCAGCAGTGAACGGAGGCAGGGGCCGCAAGGCTACACCTTC.

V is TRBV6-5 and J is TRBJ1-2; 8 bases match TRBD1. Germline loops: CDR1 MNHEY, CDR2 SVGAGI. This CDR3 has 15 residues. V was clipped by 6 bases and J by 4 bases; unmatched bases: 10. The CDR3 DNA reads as TGTGCCAGCAGCCCCCTAGACAGGGGACTCTATGGCTACACCTTC. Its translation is CASSPLDRGLYGYTF.

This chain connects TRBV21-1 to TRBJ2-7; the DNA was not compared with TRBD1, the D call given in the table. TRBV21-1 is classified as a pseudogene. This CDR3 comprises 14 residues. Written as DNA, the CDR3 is TGTGCCAGCCGAAACAGGGTCGGGGACTACGAGCAGTACTTC. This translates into CASRNRVGDYEQYF.

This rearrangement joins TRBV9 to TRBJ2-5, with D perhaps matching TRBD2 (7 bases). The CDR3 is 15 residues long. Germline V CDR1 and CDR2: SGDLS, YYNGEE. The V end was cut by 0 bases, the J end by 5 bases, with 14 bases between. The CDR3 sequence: CASSVAGGRDETQYF. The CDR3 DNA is TGTGCCAGCAGCGTAGCGGGGGGCCGGGACGAGACCCAGTACTTC.

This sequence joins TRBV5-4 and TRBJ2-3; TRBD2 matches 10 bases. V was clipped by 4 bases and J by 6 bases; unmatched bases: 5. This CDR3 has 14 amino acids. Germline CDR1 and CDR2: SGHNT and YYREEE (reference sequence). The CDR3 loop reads CASSPSGGRDTQYF. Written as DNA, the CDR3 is TGTGCCAGCAGCCCTAGCGGGGGTAGGGATACGCAGTATTTT.

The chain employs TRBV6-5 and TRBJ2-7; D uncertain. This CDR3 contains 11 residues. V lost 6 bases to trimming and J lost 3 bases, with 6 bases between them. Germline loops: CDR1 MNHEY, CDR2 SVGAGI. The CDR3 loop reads CASSQDYEQYF. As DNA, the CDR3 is TGTGCCAGCAGCCAGGACTACGAGCAGTACTTC.

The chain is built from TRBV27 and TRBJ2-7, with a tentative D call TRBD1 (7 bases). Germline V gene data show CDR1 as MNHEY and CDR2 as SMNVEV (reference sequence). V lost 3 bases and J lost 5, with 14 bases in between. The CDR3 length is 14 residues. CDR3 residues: CASSFSGGPHEQYF. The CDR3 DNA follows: TGTGCCAGCAGTTTTTCAGGGGGGCCCCACGAGCAGTACTTC.

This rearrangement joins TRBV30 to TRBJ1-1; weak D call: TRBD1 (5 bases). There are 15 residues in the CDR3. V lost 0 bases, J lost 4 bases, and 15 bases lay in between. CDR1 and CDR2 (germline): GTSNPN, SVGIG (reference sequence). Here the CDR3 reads CAWSVRGGVRTEAFF. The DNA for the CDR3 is TGTGCCTGGAGTGTACGGGGGGGAGTTCGCACTGAAGCTTTCTTT.

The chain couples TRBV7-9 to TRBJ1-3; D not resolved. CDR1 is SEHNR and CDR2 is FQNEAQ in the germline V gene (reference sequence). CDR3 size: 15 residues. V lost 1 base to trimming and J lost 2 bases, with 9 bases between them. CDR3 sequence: CASSLVEVAGNTIYF. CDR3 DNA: TGTGCCAGCAGCTTAGTCGAGGTCGCTGGAAACACCATATATTTT.

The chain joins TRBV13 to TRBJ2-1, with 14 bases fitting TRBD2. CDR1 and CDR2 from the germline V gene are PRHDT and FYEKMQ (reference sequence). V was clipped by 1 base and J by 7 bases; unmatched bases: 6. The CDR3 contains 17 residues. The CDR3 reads CASSLARLAGGLNEQFF. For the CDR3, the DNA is TGTGCCAGCAGCTTAGCCAGACTAGCGGGGGGGCTTAATGAGCAGTTCTTC.

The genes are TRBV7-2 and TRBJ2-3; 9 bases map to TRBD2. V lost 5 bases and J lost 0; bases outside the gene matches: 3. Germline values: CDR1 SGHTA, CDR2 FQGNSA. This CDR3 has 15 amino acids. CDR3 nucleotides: TGTGCCAGCAGCAATAGCGGGGGAAGCACAGATACGCAGTATTTT. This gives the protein CASSNSGGSTDTQYF.

DNA for the CDR3: TGTGCCAGCAGCCCCGTTGAGTCCTACAATGAGCAGTTCTTC. Protein: CASSPVESYNEQFF. V usage is TRBV7-9 and J usage is TRBJ2-1; D gene unclear. V was pared by 5 bases and J by 1 base, with 9 bases between. Germline CDR1 reads SEHNR; CDR2 reads FQNEAQ (reference sequence). This CDR3 is 14 amino acids long.

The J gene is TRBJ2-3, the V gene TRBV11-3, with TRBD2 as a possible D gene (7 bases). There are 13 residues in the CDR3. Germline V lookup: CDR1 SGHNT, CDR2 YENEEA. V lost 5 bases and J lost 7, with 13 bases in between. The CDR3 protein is CASSKRGGNTQYF. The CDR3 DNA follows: TGTGCCAGCAGCAAAAGGGGGGGAAATACGCAGTATTTT.

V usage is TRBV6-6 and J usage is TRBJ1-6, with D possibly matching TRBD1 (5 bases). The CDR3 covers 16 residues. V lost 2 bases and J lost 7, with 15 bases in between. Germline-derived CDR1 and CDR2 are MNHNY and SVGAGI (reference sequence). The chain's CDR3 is CASSYAPGGVNSPLHF. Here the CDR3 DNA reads TGTGCCAGCAGTTACGCGCCGGGGGGGGTAAATTCACCCCTCCACTTT.

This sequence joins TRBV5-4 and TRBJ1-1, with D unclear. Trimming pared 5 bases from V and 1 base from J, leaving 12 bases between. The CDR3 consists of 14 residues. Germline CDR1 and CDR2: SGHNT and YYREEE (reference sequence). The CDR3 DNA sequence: TGTGCCAGCAGGTGGACGGGGTCGAACACTGAAGCTTTCTTT. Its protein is CASRWTGSNTEAFF.

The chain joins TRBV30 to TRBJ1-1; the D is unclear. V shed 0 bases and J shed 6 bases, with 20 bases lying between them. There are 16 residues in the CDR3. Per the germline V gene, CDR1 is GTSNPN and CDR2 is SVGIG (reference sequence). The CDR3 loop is CAWSVLARPDSAEAFF. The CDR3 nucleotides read TGTGCCTGGAGTGTACTGGCCAGGCCGGATTCCGCTGAAGCTTTCTTT.